The 12 T cell receptor beta chains listed next were all sequenced from one sample in a study of cytomegalovirus exposure and HLA in healthy donors. The PCR made use of 60 Vbeta and 13 Jbeta primers. The protocol was immunoSEQ multiplex PCR, while the TCRdb copy is restricted to in-frame clones and leaves out a portion. The sample includes roughly 34,000 clones. The sequencing input was PBMCs. Source of these receptors: a man in his forties in good health and CMV-seronegative.

The chain carries TRBV28 and TRBJ2-4, with 7 bases that match TRBD2. V gave up 3 bases and J gave up 0 bases; unmatched junction bases: 14. The V gene's germline CDR1 is MDHEN and CDR2 SYDVKM. The CDR3 covers 19 residues. The CDR3 coding sequence is TGTGCCAGCAGTTTTAGACCCCTGCAGCGGGATCTAGCCAAAAACATTCAGTACTTC. Translated, it gives CASSFRPLQRDLAKNIQYF.

The rearrangement joins TRBV7-7 to TRBJ2-7; TRBD1 agrees at 8 bases. This CDR3 has 14 residues. The J segment lost 5 bases and the V segment lost 2 bases, leaving 5 bases of the junction unmatched. Germline assignment: CDR1 SSHAT and CDR2 FNYEAQ (reference sequence). The CDR3 DNA reads TGTGCCAGCAGCTTATGGACAGGGACCCACGAGCAGTACTTC. Protein sequence: CASSLWTGTHEQYF.

The genes are TRBV19 and TRBJ1-5; TRBD1 matches 8 bases. Germline V lookup: CDR1 LNHDA, CDR2 SQIVND (reference sequence). The CDR3 consists of 18 residues. With V trimmed by 3 bases and J by 6 bases, 16 bases remained unmatched. The CDR3 loop reads CASSIGYASVTGGQPQHF. Written as DNA, the CDR3 is TGTGCCAGTAGTATCGGGTACGCGTCGGTTACAGGGGGTCAGCCCCAGCATTTT.

This chain uses TRBV5-4 with TRBJ1-1; a weak D match, TRBD1 (6 bases). Trimming pared 4 bases from V and 7 bases from J, leaving 14 bases between. Per the germline V gene, CDR1 is SGHNT and CDR2 is YYREEE (reference sequence). The length of the CDR3 is 13 residues. The CDR3 protein is CASSPQGYSEAFF. The CDR3 DNA follows: TGTGCCAGCAGCCCTCAGGGGTATAGTGAAGCTTTCTTT.

The rearrangement joins TRBV7-9 to TRBJ2-5; 7 bases align to TRBD1. The CDR3 has 14 amino acids. V gave up 3 bases and J gave up 6 bases; unmatched junction bases: 7. Germline V gene sequence: CDR1 SEHNR, CDR2 FQNEAQ (reference sequence). CDR3 in DNA: TGTGCCAGCAGCTTTGTGAGACAGGGAAAGACCCAGTACTTC. This gives the protein CASSFVRQGKTQYF.

This sequence joins TRBV29-1 and TRBJ2-7, with TRBD1 matching over 7 bases. The CDR3 spans 15 residues. Per the germline V gene, CDR1 is SQVTM and CDR2 is ANQGSEA. The trim removed 3 bases at V and 5 bases at J, leaving 13 bases unmatched. The CDR3 DNA is TGCAGCGTTGATCGGTTGGCAGGGGGTAGGAACGAGCAGTACTTC. Protein product: CSVDRLAGGRNEQYF.

The chain carries TRBV5-1 and TRBJ2-7, with TRBD2 matching 8 bases. Germline V CDR1 and CDR2: SGHRS, YFSETQ. The CDR3 is made up of 14 amino acids. V trimming: 6 bases; J trimming: 1 base; junction bases outside the gene matches: 6. The CDR3 loop is CASTRGGESYEQYF. The CDR3 DNA reads as TGCGCCAGCACCCGGGGGGGGGAATCCTACGAGCAGTACTTC.

This chain connects TRBV29-1 to TRBJ2-7; D is possibly TRBD1 (5 bases). V was shortened by 4 bases and J by 2 bases, with 15 bases between the two germline ends. The CDR3 runs 14 residues. CDR1 is SQVTM, CDR2 ANQGSEA, per germline. The CDR3 loop is CSVVPTEAAYEQYF. The DNA of the CDR3 is TGCAGCGTTGTTCCGACAGAAGCCGCCTACGAGCAGTACTTC.

In the case of this clone: Other nucleotide sequences in the sample specify the same CDR3. The chain employs TRBV19 and TRBJ2-7; TRBD2 agrees at 7 bases. From germline, CDR1 is LNHDA and CDR2 SQIVND (reference sequence). The CDR3 is made up of 14 amino acids. Trimming at V came to 3 bases and at J to 0 bases, leaving 2 bases not matched to a gene. This CDR3 reads CASSMGGSSYEQYF. As DNA, the CDR3 is TGTGCCAGTAGTATGGGCGGGAGCTCCTACGAGCAGTACTTC.

V is TRBV7-2 and J is TRBJ1-2; 9 bases fit TRBD1. The CDR3 loop spans 18 amino acids. CDR1 is SGHTA, CDR2 FQGNSA, per germline. Trimming cost V 4 bases and J 4 bases; bases outside gene matches: 16. This CDR3 reads CASSWGPGQGNLRYGYTF. The CDR3 nucleotides read TGTGCCAGCAGCTGGGGACCGGGACAGGGTAATTTACGCTATGGCTACACCTTC.

The V call is TRBV9, the J call TRBJ2-3, with 7 bases that match TRBD2. Germline trimming cut 3 bases from V and 3 bases from J; bases unmatched to any gene: 10. The CDR3 is 16 amino acids. Germline CDR1 SGDLS, CDR2 YYNGEE. CDR3 bases: TGTGCCAGCAGCGGAATAGGGCCCGGGGGGACAGATACGCAGTATTTT. Amino acid sequence: CASSGIGPGGTDTQYF. The entire variable domain, with the rest obtained from reference TRBV9 and TRBJ2-3, is as follows: DSGVTQTPKHLITATGQRVTLRCSPRSGDLSVYWYQQSLDQGLQFLIQYYNGEERAKGNILERFSAQQFPDLHSELNLSSLELGDSALYFCASSGIGPGGTDTQYFGPGTRLTVL.

V and J are TRBV5-1 and TRBJ2-7; the match to TRBD1 covers 8 bases. Germline trimming cut 4 bases from V and 6 bases from J; bases unmatched to any gene: 9. CDR1 and CDR2 (germline): SGHRS, YFSETQ. The CDR3 covers 14 residues. The CDR3 region has the DNA TGCGCCAGCAGCCCCCGGACAGGGAATATCGAGCAGTACTTC. Its protein is CASSPRTGNIEQYF. The full variable domain, in which reference TRBV5-1 and TRBJ2-7 provide the parts outside the CDR3, is KAGVTQTPRYLIKTRGQQVTLSCSPISGHRSVSWYQQTPGQGLQFLFEYFSETQRNKGNFPGRFSGRQFSNSRSEMNVSTLELGDSALYLCASSPRTGNIEQYFGPGTRLTVT.